One and the same sample provided the 32 T cell receptor beta chains below, sequenced in a study of CD4+ T cells in melanoma. This table comes from immunoSEQ multiplex PCR, and its TCRdb copy is limited to in-frame clones, with some not included. The sample yields about 140,000 clones, 80% to 95% seen once. The receptor set was obtained from a human donor with melanoma.

This chain connects TRBV19 to TRBJ2-7; possible D gene TRBD1, 5 bases. The ends were cut back, 5 bases at V and 5 bases at J, with 16 bases in the middle. Germline loops: CDR1 LNHDA, CDR2 SQIVND (reference sequence). The CDR3 runs 14 residues. The CDR3 DNA is TGTGCCAGTAGTTACAGGTCGCCCAGCGACGAGCAGTACTTC. It specifies CASSYRSPSDEQYF. The full variable domain, rest sourced from reference TRBV19 and TRBJ2-7, is DGGITQSPKYLFRKEGQNVTLSCEQNLNHDAMYWYRQDPGQGLRLIYYSQIVNDFQKGDIAEGYSVSREKKESFPLTVTSAQKNPTAFYLCASSYRSPSDEQYFGPGTRLTVT.

V usage is TRBV7-3 and J usage is TRBJ2-5; possible D gene TRBD2, 6 bases. The CDR3 extends over 15 amino acids. CDR1 is SGHTA, CDR2 FQGTGA, per germline. Trimming left V 5 bases short and J 0 bases short, with 13 bases between. DNA for the CDR3: TGTGCCAGCAGCCTCGGGGCGGGGAACCAAGAGACCCAGTACTTC. Translating gives CASSLGAGNQETQYF. Full variable domain (remainder filled in from reference TRBV7-3 and TRBJ2-5): GAGVSQTPSNKVTEKGKYVELRCDPISGHTALYWYRQSLGQGPEFLIYFQGTGAADDSGLPNDRFFAVRPEGSVSTLKIQRTERGDSAVYLCASSLGAGNQETQYFGPGTRLLVL.

The chain uses TRBV5-1 and TRBJ2-2; TRBD2 agrees at 7 bases. The CDR3 totals 17 residues. V lost 4 bases and J lost 2; bases outside the gene matches: 11. The V gene's germline CDR1 is SGHRS and CDR2 YFSETQ. CDR3 nucleotide sequence: TGCGCCAGCAGCCCCGCTGCGGGGGTGTCTAACACCGGGGAGCTGTTTTTT. It yields the protein CASSPAAGVSNTGELFF.

The chain carries TRBV18 and TRBJ1-1, with TRBD1 identical over 8 bases. The V and J ends lost 3 bases and 5 bases, in that order; junction bases with no gene match: 5. This CDR3 comprises 14 residues. Per germline, CDR1 KGHSH and CDR2 LQKENI. This CDR3 reads CASSPTGGRTEAFF. In DNA form, the CDR3 reads TGTGCCAGCTCACCCACAGGGGGGAGGACTGAAGCTTTCTTT.

V and J are TRBV6-4 and TRBJ2-7; D may be TRBD1 or TRBD2 (5 bases each). Per the germline V gene, CDR1 is MRHNA and CDR2 is SNTAGT. The V end was cut by 0 bases, the J end by 5 bases, with 14 bases between. CDR3 length: 15 amino acids. For the CDR3, the DNA is TGTGCCAGCAGTGACTCGAGGGGCCGAGGGCACGAGCAGTACTTC. This gives the protein CASSDSRGRGHEQYF.

The chain joins TRBV7-2 to TRBJ2-7; 9 bases line up with TRBD2. Germline loops: CDR1 SGHTA, CDR2 FQGNSA. The V segment lost 2 bases and the J segment 5 bases; nucleotides outside the gene matches: 7. The CDR3 has 15 residues. CDR3 loop: CASSLLGGGANEQYF. In DNA, the CDR3 is TGTGCCAGCAGCTTATTGGGCGGGGGGGCCAACGAGCAGTACTTC.

The J gene is TRBJ2-3, the V gene TRBV5-1; the D gene is possibly TRBD2 (5 bases). Germline CDR1 is SGHRS and CDR2 is YFSETQ. The length of the CDR3 is 14 residues. V lost 0 bases and J lost 6, with 11 bases in between. CDR3 in DNA: TGCGCCAGCAGCTTGGGGACTCCATGGGATACGCAGTATTTT. Protein: CASSLGTPWDTQYF.

The V and J genes are TRBV4-1 and TRBJ2-5; 7 bases agree with TRBD1. The germline V gene has CDR1 MGHRA and CDR2 YSYEKL. J was trimmed by 5 bases and V by 3 bases; bases with no gene match: 12. CDR3 length equals 16 residues. The CDR3 spells CASSQPTGSARETQYF. CDR3 nucleotides: TGCGCCAGCAGCCAGCCGACAGGGTCGGCAAGGGAGACCCAGTACTTC.

The V gene is TRBV18, the J gene TRBJ1-5; unclear D gene. Germline V gene lookup returns CDR1 KGHSH and CDR2 LQKENI. V shed 2 bases and J shed 4 bases, with 12 bases lying between them. The CDR3 is 15 amino acids. The CDR3, as DNA: TGTGCCAGCTCACCAGACCGGGTACCAAATCAGCCCCAGCATTTT. Translating gives CASSPDRVPNQPQHF.

The V and J genes are TRBV7-6 and TRBJ2-3, with no clear D. The V gene's germline CDR1 is SGHVS and CDR2 FNYEAQ. The CDR3 runs 15 residues. Trimming stripped 2 bases from V and 0 bases from J, with 9 bases between. CDR3 sequence: CASSLQPSSTDTQYF. CDR3 nucleotides: TGTGCCAGCAGCTTACAGCCCTCCAGCACAGATACGCAGTATTTT. The complete variable domain, with remaining parts taken from reference TRBV7-6 and TRBJ2-3, reads GAGVSQSPRYKVTKRGQDVALRCDPISGHVSLYWYRQALGQGPEFLTYFNYEAQQDKSGLPNDRFSAERPEGSISTLTIQRTEQRDSAMYRCASSLQPSSTDTQYFGPGTRLTVL.

The chain combines TRBV11-2 with TRBJ2-2, with TRBD1 identical over 7 bases. V gave up 5 bases and J gave up 6 bases; unmatched junction bases: 6. CDR1 is SGHAT, CDR2 FQNNGV, per germline. This CDR3 has 14 amino acids. The CDR3 loop is CASSNTGVAGELFF. CDR3 nucleotide sequence: TGTGCCAGCAGCAACACAGGGGTGGCCGGGGAGCTGTTTTTT.

The rearrangement joins TRBV7-9 to TRBJ2-1; no definite D call. The CDR3 sequence is 11 residues long. The V gene's germline CDR1 is SEHNR and CDR2 FQNEAQ (reference sequence). V was cut by 4 bases and J by 5 bases, with 3 bases left in between. The CDR3 DNA is TGTGCCAGCAGCTCTAACAATGAGCAGTTCTTC. Amino acids: CASSSNNEQFF.

To note about this clone: Other DNA sequences in this sample translate to the same CDR3. This chain uses TRBV2 with TRBJ2-7; D uncertain. Trimming removed 3 bases at V and 4 bases at J, with 7 bases between. The CDR3 runs 12 residues. Looked up from germline, CDR1 is SNHLY and CDR2 is FYNNEI. The CDR3 coding sequence is TGTGCCAGCAGTGACCGAGAGTACGAGCAGTACTTC. Translation gives CASSDREYEQYF. The full variable domain, in which reference TRBV2 and TRBJ2-7 provide the parts outside the CDR3, is EPEVTQTPSHQVTQMGQEVILRCVPISNHLYFYWYRQILGQKVEFLVSFYNNEISEKSEIFDDQFSVERPDGSNFTLKIRSTKLEDSAMYFCASSDREYEQYFGPGTRLTVT.

J is TRBJ2-2 and V is TRBV5-1, with a possible D match to TRBD2 (5 bases). This CDR3 is built from 14 residues. Germline CDR1 is SGHRS and CDR2 is YFSETQ. The V end lost 3 bases, the J end lost 5 bases, and 11 bases lay between the germline ends. The CDR3 nucleotides read TGCGCCAGCAGCTCGGGGTCCTGGACCGGGGAGCTGTTTTTT. Amino acids: CASSSGSWTGELFF.

The chain has TRBV6-5 and TRBJ1-1, with a weak D call TRBD1 (6 bases). Germline loops: CDR1 MNHEY, CDR2 SVGAGI. Trimming removed 4 bases at V and 4 bases at J, with 10 bases between. The CDR3 totals 13 residues. In DNA form, the CDR3 reads TGTGCCAGCAGTTCGACAGGTCCCACTGAAGCTTTCTTT. Its protein product is CASSSTGPTEAFF.

The V and J genes are TRBV29-1 and TRBJ2-5; 7 bases align to TRBD1. Germline V gene lookup returns CDR1 SQVTM and CDR2 ANQGSEA. The CDR3 runs 14 residues. The trim removed 4 bases at V and 0 bases at J, leaving 5 bases unmatched. CDR3 in amino acids: CSVGAGGDQETQYF. In DNA, the CDR3 is TGCAGCGTTGGGGCAGGGGGAGACCAAGAGACCCAGTACTTC.

This clone came up once. This sequence joins TRBV10-2 and TRBJ1-5; D is ambiguous. Germline CDR1 WSHSY, CDR2 SAAADI. The V end was cut by 5 bases, the J end by 0 bases, with 8 bases between. The CDR3 is 14 amino acids. The CDR3 protein is CASSTRYSNQPQHF. The CDR3 nucleotides read TGCGCCAGCAGTACTAGATATAGCAATCAGCCCCAGCATTTT.

CDR3 residues: CASSLGQGGSEQFF. CDR3 DNA sequence: TGTGCCAGCAGCTTAGGACAGGGAGGGAGTGAGCAGTTCTTC. This chain links TRBV11-2 with TRBJ2-1; D could derive from TRBD1 or TRBD2 (7 bases each). Trimming cost V 1 base and J 9 bases, with 13 bases left between them. The germline V gene encodes CDR1 SGHAT and CDR2 FQNNGV. The CDR3 consists of 14 residues.

This clone was observed a handful of times. The chain is built from TRBV10-2 and TRBJ2-7, with TRBD1 identical over 8 bases. From germline, CDR1 is WSHSY and CDR2 SAAADI. Trimming cost V 6 bases and J 4 bases; bases outside gene matches: 8. CDR3 size: 14 residues. This CDR3 is CASRGQETPYEQYF. The DNA of the CDR3 is TGCGCCAGCAGGGGACAGGAAACGCCATACGAGCAGTACTTC.

In this sample, this clone turned up once. The gene calls are TRBV18 and TRBJ2-7; 9 bases match TRBD2. The CDR3 has 13 amino acids. The germline V gene has CDR1 KGHSH and CDR2 LQKENI. V lost 3 bases, J lost 5 bases, and 2 bases stayed unmatched. CDR3 DNA sequence: TGTGCCAGCTCACCGGGACTAGCAAACGAGCAGTACTTC. Residues: CASSPGLANEQYF.

V usage is TRBV4-2 and J usage is TRBJ1-6; a weak D match, TRBD1 (6 bases). The CDR3 sequence is 14 residues long. Germline CDR1 is LGHNA and CDR2 is YNFKEQ. V lost 4 bases to trimming and J lost 7 bases, with 11 bases between them. The CDR3 reads CASSLGQRNSPLHF. Here the CDR3 DNA reads TGTGCCAGCAGCCTCGGACAGAGGAATTCACCCCTCCACTTT.

The chain couples TRBV5-1 to TRBJ2-1; D may match TRBD1 or TRBD2 (6 bases each). Per germline, CDR1 SGHRS and CDR2 YFSETQ. The V gene lost 4 bases and the J gene lost 4 bases, with 12 bases spanning the gap. The CDR3 has 14 amino acids. The CDR3 region has the DNA TGCGCCAGCAGCGGAGAAGGGGGGTACAATGAGCAGTTCTTC. Translating it yields CASSGEGGYNEQFF.

Worth noting for this clone: The junction does not match germline at one end; this may be a read error. The gene calls are TRBV2 and TRBJ1-1; D unresolved. CDR1 SNHLY and CDR2 FYNNEI come from the germline V gene. This CDR3 has 14 residues. In nucleotides, the CDR3 is TGTGCCAGCGGTGAACAGAGTCTGAACACTGAAGCTTTCTTT. This encodes CASGEQSLNTEAFF.

V gene TRBV6-6 combines with J gene TRBJ2-1, with a weak D call TRBD2 (5 bases). The CDR3 covers 15 residues. From germline, CDR1 is MNHNY and CDR2 SVGAGI (reference sequence). With 5 bases removed from V and 0 bases from J, the gap between germline ends came to 11 bases. CDR3 sequence (DNA): TGTGCCAGCAGTCCCGGAGGAACCTCCTACAATGAGCAGTTCTTC. Translated, it gives CASSPGGTSYNEQFF.

V and J are TRBV7-9 and TRBJ2-3; tentatively, D is TRBD2 (6 bases). Trimming removed 5 bases at V and 1 base at J, with 13 bases between. The CDR3 length is 15 residues. Per the germline V gene, CDR1 is SEHNR and CDR2 is FQNEAQ (reference sequence). Written as DNA, the CDR3 is TGTGCCAGCAGCCCCCCGGGGGTTGGCACAGATACGCAGTATTTT. Translating gives CASSPPGVGTDTQYF.

The chain employs TRBV7-9 and TRBJ1-1; D may be TRBD1 (5 bases). Germline CDR1 is SEHNR and CDR2 is FQNEAQ (reference sequence). This CDR3 region has 12 residues. V lost 4 bases and J lost 7, with 10 bases in between. The CDR3 region has the DNA TGTGCCAGCAGCTGGGACGGAAATGAAGCTTTCTTT. Translation: CASSWDGNEAFF.

The chain employs TRBV19 and TRBJ2-7, with a weak D call TRBD1 (6 bases). The CDR3 extends over 16 amino acids. The V end lost 10 bases, the J end lost 3 bases, and 25 bases lay between the germline ends. The germline V gene has CDR1 LNHDA and CDR2 SQIVND (reference sequence). CDR3 nucleotide sequence: TGTGCCAACCTACCCCCCGCCCCGCAGGGGAACTACGAGCAGTACTTC. Residues: CANLPPAPQGNYEQYF.

The V gene is TRBV5-1, the J gene TRBJ2-7, with 8 bases identical to TRBD1. The CDR3 covers 14 residues. After removal of 7 bases from V and 5 bases from J, the junction contained 11 bases not matched to a gene. Germline V lookup: CDR1 SGHRS, CDR2 YFSETQ. The CDR3 region has the DNA TGCGCCAGCCGACTACAGGGGGGCCCCCACGAGCAGTACTTC. As protein: CASRLQGGPHEQYF. Variable domain in full (rest from reference TRBV5-1 and TRBJ2-7): KAGVTQTPRYLIKTRGQQVTLSCSPISGHRSVSWYQQTPGQGLQFLFEYFSETQRNKGNFPGRFSGRQFSNSRSEMNVSTLELGDSALYLCASRLQGGPHEQYFGPGTRLTVT.

This sequence joins TRBV7-9 and TRBJ1-2; D is uncertain. The CDR3 extends over 13 amino acids. CDR1 is SEHNR and CDR2 is FQNEAQ in the germline V gene (reference sequence). V lost 3 bases, J lost 4 bases, and 9 bases lay in between. The CDR3 nucleotides read TGTGCCAGCAGCTTGGGTATAGGCTATGGCTACACCTTC. This encodes CASSLGIGYGYTF.

The V and J genes are TRBV7-3 and TRBJ2-1, with D possibly matching TRBD2 (6 bases). The germline CDR1 and CDR2 sequences are SGHTA and FQGTGA. Trimming took 5 bases from V and 8 from J, leaving 13 bases between them. The CDR3 loop spans 13 amino acids. The CDR3 region has the DNA TGTGCCAGCAGCGCGAATTGGGGGGATGAGCAGTTCTTC. It yields the protein CASSANWGDEQFF.

The chain recombines TRBV30 with TRBJ2-3; tentatively, D is TRBD2 (5 bases). V lost 2 bases, J lost 6 bases, and 18 bases lay in between. Looked up from germline, CDR1 is GTSNPN and CDR2 is SVGIG (reference sequence). This CDR3 is built from 15 residues. The CDR3 sequence: CAWSRGSGGADTQYF. CDR3 nucleotides: TGTGCCTGGAGTCGAGGATCAGGAGGCGCGGATACGCAGTATTTT.

DNA for the CDR3: TGTGCCAGCAACTATGACCGGGTAAAAGGCTACACCTTC. Translation gives CASNYDRVKGYTF. This chain joins TRBV5-6 and TRBJ1-2; D gene ambiguous. V was trimmed by 6 bases and J by 8 bases, leaving 17 bases between them. Germline V gene lookup returns CDR1 SGHDT and CDR2 YYEEEE. This CDR3 has 13 residues.